This T cell receptor beta chain was documented in a study of response to subunit inactivated influenza vaccine. V dropped 3 bases and J dropped 0 bases, with 12 bases sitting between them. CDR1 and CDR2 from the germline V gene are SEHNR and FQNEAQ (reference sequence). The length of the CDR3 is 17 residues. Study results and caveats: Authors suggested each seasonal flu vaccination may recruit only limited numbers of new T cells.

Worth noting for this clonotype: Its specificity is unknown.

Via MiXCR, TCRdb re-called the RT-PCR reads, giving one row per CDR3 protein. This table holds hundreds of thousands of distinct CDR3 sequences, roughly 20% found once. The rearrangement links TRBV7-9 to TRBJ2-6; D perhaps matches TRBD2 (6 bases). The receptor was isolated from a man aged 45-65 years who received an inactivated influenza vaccine. The sequencing here drew on PBMCs from blood, taken more than 4 days after vaccination. The CDR3 loop reads CASSFRDLDSGANVLTF. CDR3 sequence (DNA): TGTGCCAGCAGCTTTCGGGACTTGGACTCTGGGGCCAACGTCCTGACTTTC.